The entry below describes one T cell receptor beta chain. This record comes from a study of PD-1 blockade in mismatch repair-deficient tumors. At the level of the study: Patients had more than ten mismatch repair-deficient cancer types, all previously treated and progressing.

TCR sequencing covered a few patients who responded to pembrolizumab. TCRdb keeps only in-frame clones here, not all; method: immunoSEQ multiplex PCR. The table has 35,000 or so clones, 70% to 90% seen once. Specimen: peripheral blood, collected about 81 weeks after starting pembrolizumab. This TCR was sampled from an adult with mismatch repair-deficient cancer.

The CDR3 loop is CASSWGDRENTEAFF. CDR3 nucleotides: TGCGCCAGCAGCTGGGGGGACAGGGAGAACACTGAAGCTTTCTTT. The chain is built from TRBV5-1 and TRBJ1-1; TRBD1 agrees at 9 bases. Germline CDR1 is SGHRS and CDR2 is YFSETQ. J was trimmed by 1 base and V by 3 bases; bases with no gene match: 4. The CDR3 extends over 15 amino acids.